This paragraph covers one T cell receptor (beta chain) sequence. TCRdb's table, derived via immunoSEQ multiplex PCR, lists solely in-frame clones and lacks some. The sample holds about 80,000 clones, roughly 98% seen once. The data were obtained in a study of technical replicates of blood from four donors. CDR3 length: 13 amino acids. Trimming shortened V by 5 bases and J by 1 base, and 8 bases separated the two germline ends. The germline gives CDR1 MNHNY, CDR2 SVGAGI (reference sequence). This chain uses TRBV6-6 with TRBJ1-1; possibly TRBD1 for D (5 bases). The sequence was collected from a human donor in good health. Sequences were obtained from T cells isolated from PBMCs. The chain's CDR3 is CASSQQGNTEAFF. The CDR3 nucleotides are TGTGCCAGCAGTCAGCAGGGGAACACTGAAGCTTTCTTT.